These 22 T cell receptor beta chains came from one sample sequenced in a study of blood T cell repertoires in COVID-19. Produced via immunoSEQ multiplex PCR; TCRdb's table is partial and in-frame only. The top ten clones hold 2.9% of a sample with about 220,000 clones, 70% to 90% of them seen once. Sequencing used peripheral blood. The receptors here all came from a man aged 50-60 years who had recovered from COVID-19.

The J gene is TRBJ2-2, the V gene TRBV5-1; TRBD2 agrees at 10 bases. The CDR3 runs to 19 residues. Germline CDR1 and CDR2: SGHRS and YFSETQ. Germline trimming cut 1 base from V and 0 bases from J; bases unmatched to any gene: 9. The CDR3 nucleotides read TGCGCCAGCAGCTTGTTCGTAGCGGGAGGAACCTCGAACACCGGGGAGCTGTTTTTT. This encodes CASSLFVAGGTSNTGELFF. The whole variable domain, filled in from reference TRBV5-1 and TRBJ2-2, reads KAGVTQTPRYLIKTRGQQVTLSCSPISGHRSVSWYQQTPGQGLQFLFEYFSETQRNKGNFPGRFSGRQFSNSRSEMNVSTLELGDSALYLCASSLFVAGGTSNTGELFFGEGSRLTVL.

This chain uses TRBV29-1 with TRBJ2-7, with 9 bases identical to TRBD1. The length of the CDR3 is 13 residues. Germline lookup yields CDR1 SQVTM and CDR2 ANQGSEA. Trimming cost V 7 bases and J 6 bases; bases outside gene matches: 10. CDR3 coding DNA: TGCAGCGCCGGAGGGACAGGGATTTCCGAGCAGTACTTC. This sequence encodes CSAGGTGISEQYF.

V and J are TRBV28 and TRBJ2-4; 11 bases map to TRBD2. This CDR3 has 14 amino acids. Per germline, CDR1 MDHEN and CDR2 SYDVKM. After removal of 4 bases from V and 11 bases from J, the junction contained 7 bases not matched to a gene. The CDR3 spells CASSWTSGPRVQYF. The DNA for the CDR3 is TGTGCCAGCAGTTGGACTAGCGGGCCGCGAGTTCAGTACTTC.

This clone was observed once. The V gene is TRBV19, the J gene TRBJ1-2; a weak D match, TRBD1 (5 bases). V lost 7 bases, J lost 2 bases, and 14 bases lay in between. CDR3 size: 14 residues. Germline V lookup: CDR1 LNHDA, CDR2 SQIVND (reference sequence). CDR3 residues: CASIPTAGNYGYTF. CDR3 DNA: TGTGCCAGTATTCCAACGGCAGGGAACTATGGCTACACCTTC.

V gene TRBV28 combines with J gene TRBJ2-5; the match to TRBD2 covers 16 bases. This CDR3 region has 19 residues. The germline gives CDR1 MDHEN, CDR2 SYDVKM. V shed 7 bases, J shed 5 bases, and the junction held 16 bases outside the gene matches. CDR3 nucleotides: TGTGCCAGCACCACTCGGGGGGGACAGGGACTAGCGGGAGGGGAGACCCAGTACTTC. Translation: CASTTRGGQGLAGGETQYF.

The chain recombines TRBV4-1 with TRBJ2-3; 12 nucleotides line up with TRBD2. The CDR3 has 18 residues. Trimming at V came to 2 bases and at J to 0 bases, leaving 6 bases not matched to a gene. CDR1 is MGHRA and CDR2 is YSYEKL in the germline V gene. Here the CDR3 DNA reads TGCGCCAGCAGCCAACGATCGGGGACTAGCGGGAGCACAGATACGCAGTATTTT. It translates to CASSQRSGTSGSTDTQYF.

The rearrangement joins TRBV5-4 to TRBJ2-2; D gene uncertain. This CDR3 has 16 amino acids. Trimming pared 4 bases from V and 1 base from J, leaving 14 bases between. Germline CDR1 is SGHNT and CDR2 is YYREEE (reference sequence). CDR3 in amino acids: CASSQQSSQNTGELFF. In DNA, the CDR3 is TGTGCCAGCAGCCAACAATCGTCCCAGAACACCGGGGAGCTGTTTTTT.

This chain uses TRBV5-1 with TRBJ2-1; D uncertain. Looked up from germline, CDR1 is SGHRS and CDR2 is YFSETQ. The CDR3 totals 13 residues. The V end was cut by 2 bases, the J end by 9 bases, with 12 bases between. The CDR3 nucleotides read TGCGCCAGCAGCTTAAGTCGGCCGGGTGAGCAGTTCTTC. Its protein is CASSLSRPGEQFF.

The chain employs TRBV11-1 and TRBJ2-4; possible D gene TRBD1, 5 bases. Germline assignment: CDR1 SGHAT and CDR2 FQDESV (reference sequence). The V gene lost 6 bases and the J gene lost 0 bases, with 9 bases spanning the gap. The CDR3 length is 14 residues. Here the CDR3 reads CASSQDIAKNIQYF. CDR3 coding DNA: TGTGCCAGCAGTCAGGACATAGCCAAAAACATTCAGTACTTC.

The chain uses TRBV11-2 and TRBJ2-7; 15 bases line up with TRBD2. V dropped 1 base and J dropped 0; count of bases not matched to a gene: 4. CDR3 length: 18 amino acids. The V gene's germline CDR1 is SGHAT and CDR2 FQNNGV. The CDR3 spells CASSLGGLAGGSSYEQYF. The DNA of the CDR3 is TGTGCCAGCAGCTTAGGTGGACTAGCGGGAGGGAGCTCCTACGAGCAGTACTTC. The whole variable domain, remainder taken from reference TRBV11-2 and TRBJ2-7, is EAGVAQSPRYKIIEKRQSVAFWCNPISGHATLYWYQQILGQGPKLLIQFQNNGVVDDSQLPKDRFSAERLKGVDSTLKIQPAKLEDSAVYLCASSLGGLAGGSSYEQYFGPGTRLTVT.

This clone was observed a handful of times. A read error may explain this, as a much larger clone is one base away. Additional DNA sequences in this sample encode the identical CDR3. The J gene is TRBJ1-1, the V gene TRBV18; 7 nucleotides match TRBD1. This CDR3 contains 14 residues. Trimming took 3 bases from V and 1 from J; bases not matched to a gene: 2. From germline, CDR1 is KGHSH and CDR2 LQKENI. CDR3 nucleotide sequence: TGTGCCAGCTCACCGGACAGGAAGAACACTGAAGCTTTCTTT. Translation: CASSPDRKNTEAFF.

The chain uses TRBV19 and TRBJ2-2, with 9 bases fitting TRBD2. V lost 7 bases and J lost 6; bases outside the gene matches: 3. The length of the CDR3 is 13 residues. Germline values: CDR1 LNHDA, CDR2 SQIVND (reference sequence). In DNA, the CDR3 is TGTGCCAGTAATTTAGCGGGAGCCGGGGAGCTGTTTTTT. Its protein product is CASNLAGAGELFF.

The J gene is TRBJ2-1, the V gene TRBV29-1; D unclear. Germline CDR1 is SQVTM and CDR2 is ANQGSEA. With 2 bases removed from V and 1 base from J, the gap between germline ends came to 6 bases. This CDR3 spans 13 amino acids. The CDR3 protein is CSVEFRSYNEQFF. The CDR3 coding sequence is TGCAGCGTTGAATTCCGGTCCTACAATGAGCAGTTCTTC.

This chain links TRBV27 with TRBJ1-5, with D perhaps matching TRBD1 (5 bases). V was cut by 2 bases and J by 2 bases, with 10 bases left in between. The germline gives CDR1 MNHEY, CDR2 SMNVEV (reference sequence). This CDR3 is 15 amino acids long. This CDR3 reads CASSLVGDGNQPQHF. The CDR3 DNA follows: TGTGCCAGCAGTTTAGTAGGGGATGGCAATCAGCCCCAGCATTTT.

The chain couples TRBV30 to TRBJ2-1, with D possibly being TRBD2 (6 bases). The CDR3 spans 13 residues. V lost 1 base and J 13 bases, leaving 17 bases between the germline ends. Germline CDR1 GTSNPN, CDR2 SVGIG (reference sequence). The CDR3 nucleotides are TGTGCCTGGAGTGGCGGGCACCGGGACTTCCAGTTCTTC. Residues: CAWSGGHRDFQFF.

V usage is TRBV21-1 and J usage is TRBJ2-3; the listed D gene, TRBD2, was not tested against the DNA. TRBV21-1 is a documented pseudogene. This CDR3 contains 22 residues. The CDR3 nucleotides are TGTGCCAGCAGCAAACCTTCTCCCGGGACGGATGGCACTAGCGGCTCCACAGATACGCAGTATTTT. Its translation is CASSKPSPGTDGTSGSTDTQYF.

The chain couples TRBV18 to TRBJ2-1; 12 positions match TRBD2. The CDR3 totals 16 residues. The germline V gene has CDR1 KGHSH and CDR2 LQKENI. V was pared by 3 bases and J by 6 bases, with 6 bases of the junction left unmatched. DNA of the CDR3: TGTGCCAGCTCACCGCAACTAGCGGGAGGACCCAATGAGCAGTTCTTC. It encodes CASSPQLAGGPNEQFF.

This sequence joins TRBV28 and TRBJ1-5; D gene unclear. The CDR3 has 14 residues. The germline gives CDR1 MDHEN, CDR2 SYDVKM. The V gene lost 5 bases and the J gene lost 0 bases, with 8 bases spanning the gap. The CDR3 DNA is TGTGCCAGCAGTCCTCCAGGTAGCAATCAGCCCCAGCATTTT. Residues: CASSPPGSNQPQHF.

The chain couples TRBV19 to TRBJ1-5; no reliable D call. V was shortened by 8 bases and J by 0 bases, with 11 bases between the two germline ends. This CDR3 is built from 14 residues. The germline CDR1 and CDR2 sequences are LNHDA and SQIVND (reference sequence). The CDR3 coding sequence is TGTGCCAGTCGAAGCACCCTTAGCAATCAGCCCCAGCATTTT. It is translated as CASRSTLSNQPQHF.

The CDR3 spells CAISPPLRNEQFF. The DNA of the CDR3 is TGTGCCATCAGTCCCCCACTACGAAATGAGCAGTTCTTC. The V call is TRBV10-3, the J call TRBJ2-1; D is uncertain. This CDR3 contains 13 residues. Trimming took 5 bases from V and 7 from J, leaving 12 bases between them. Germline assignment: CDR1 ENHRY and CDR2 SYGVKD.

The CDR3 reads CASSWDGGKTQYF. In nucleotides, the CDR3 is TGTGCCAGCAGCTGGGACGGGGGGAAGACCCAGTACTTC. V usage is TRBV5-5 and J usage is TRBJ2-5, with TRBD2 matching over 7 bases. The CDR3 totals 13 residues. V was clipped by 3 bases and J by 6 bases; unmatched bases: 5. Germline V lookup: CDR1 SGHKS, CDR2 YYEKEE (reference sequence).

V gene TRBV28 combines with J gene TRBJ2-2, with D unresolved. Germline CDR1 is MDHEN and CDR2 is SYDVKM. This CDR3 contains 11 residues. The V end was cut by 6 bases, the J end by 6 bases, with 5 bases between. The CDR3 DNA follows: TGTGCCAGCAGGGCCTCCGGGGAGCTGTTTTTT. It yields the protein CASRASGELFF.